The table lists the clone carrying this T cell receptor beta chain with a few counts. This entry comes from a study of T-cell reconstitution after alpha-beta-depleted transplantation in children. TCRbeta library preparation incorporated unique molecular identifiers. TCRdb used MiXCR to reprocess the PCR reads, holding one entry per CDR3 protein. The sample has about 580,000 distinct CDR3 sequences, more than 20% seen once; the top ten hold about 14%. The V and J ends lost 5 bases and 0 bases respectively, with 12 bases between them. From germline, CDR1 is SGHTA and CDR2 FQGNSA. CDR3 length: 15 residues.

The source was PBMCs, mostly from graft donor cells, collected 360 days after TCRalphabeta/CD19-depleted stem cell transplant. The chain has TRBV7-2 and TRBJ2-3, with a possible D match to TRBD1 (5 bases). The sequence came from a boy under three years old who had a stem cell transplant for acute myeloid leukemia, so the T cells may come from the graft donor. This CDR3 reads CASSHGQVSTDTQYF. The CDR3 coding sequence is TGTGCCAGCAGCCACGGACAAGTAAGCACAGATACGCAGTATTTT.